This TCR beta chain is from a study of breast tumors, draining lymph nodes, adjacent tissues. Study-wide points: Tumor T cell lymph node origin was a supported hypothesis, not proven. Tumor TCR diversity was below lymph nodes but above nontumor tissue. Compared with basal-like, luminal-like tumors shared significantly more repertoire with nontumor tissue. The data were judged consistent with most tumor T cells coming from lymph node and expanding in tumor.

There are many counts of this clonotype. Its matching antigen is unknown. The V end lost 2 bases, the J end lost 5 bases, and 14 bases lay between the germline ends. Looked up from germline, CDR1 is SGHTA and CDR2 is FQGNSA. The CDR3 consists of 15 residues. TCRdb recomputed calls from the multiplex PCR reads with MiXCR, one row per CDR3 protein. This sample has 200,000 to 250,000 distinct CDR3 sequences, with roughly 32% found just once. Axillary draining lymph nodes of breast cancer patients supplied the node samples. This TCR derives from a female donor with breast cancer. Some clones in this sample may be carry-over from other donors' samples. The J gene is TRBJ2-3, the V gene TRBV7-2, with D perhaps matching TRBD2 (5 bases). Sequencing used axillary lymph node tissue. The DNA of the CDR3 is TGTGCCAGCAGCTTATGGGTACTAGAACAAGATACGCAGTATTTT. Protein: CASSLWVLEQDTQYF.